Included here is one TCR beta chain sequence, with context. This specimen belongs to a study of blood T cell repertoires in COVID-19. Study background: Acute and convalescent COVID-19 specimens originated in the United States, Italy and Spain. PBMCs, B-cell-depleted T cells, or T cells were the source of the cDNA or gDNA that made up the material.

The ends were cut back, 6 bases at V and 6 bases at J, with 9 bases in the middle. This CDR3 region has 12 residues. Germline values: CDR1 SGHRS, CDR2 YFSETQ. As originally analysed: By means of reference gene primer amplification, nucleated cell counts were estimated. Method: immunoSEQ multiplex PCR; TCRdb's copy keeps in-frame clones and lacks some. V, J and clone size derive from that table, while D and trimming were established from the DNA sequence. The sample includes fewer than 100,000 clones, more than 75% of them seen just once. This receptor was obtained from a human donor with acute or convalescent COVID-19. The donor label of this sample is uncertain. V gene TRBV5-1 combines with J gene TRBJ2-2, with no clear D. The sample comprised peripheral blood. CDR3 residues: CASKIVAGELFF. CDR3 DNA: TGCGCCAGCAAGATCGTAGCCGGGGAGCTGTTTTTT.